This TCR beta chain was identified in a study of human T cells and chemical hapten exposure. Overall study: In the sensitization step, 2% DPC was placed on roughly 2 cm by roughly 2 cm of upper inner arm skin. The study's findings and limits: Versus controls, expanded TCRs had significantly more large CDR3 similarity clusters.

Indicated time point: patch test 3, about 24 weeks after DPC sensitization. Treatment in this sample: therapeutic diphenylcyclopropenone sensitization with weekly scalp DPC. The study used a library that attached unique molecular identifiers to individual cDNA molecules. TCRdb used MiXCR to reprocess the RACE reads, holding one entry per CDR3 protein. The sample has about 84,000 distinct CDR3 sequences, 9.5% to 14% seen once. Remarks on this clonotype: Its target is unknown.

The germline V gene encodes CDR1 SGDLS and CDR2 YYNGEE. CDR3 length: 13 amino acids. Deletions cut 0 bases from V and 3 bases from J, with 7 bases between. This chain joins TRBV9 and TRBJ2-7; TRBD1 might be the D (5 bases). The source of this sequence is a woman between 50 and 59 years old with alopecia areata. Some clones in this sample may be carry-over from other donors' samples. Sequences were derived from whole blood, sampled in connection with sensitization to the hapten diphenylcyclopropenone (DPC). Here the CDR3 DNA reads TGTGCCAGCAGCGTAGGACAGAACTACGAGCAGTACTTC. This encodes CASSVGQNYEQYF. The full variable domain, its missing parts supplied by reference TRBV9 and TRBJ2-7, is DSGVTQTPKHLITATGQRVTLRCSPRSGDLSVYWYQQSLDQGLQFLIQYYNGEERAKGNILERFSAQQFPDLHSELNLSSLELGDSALYFCASSVGQNYEQYFGPGTRLTVT.